The 24 T cell receptor beta chains below all came from one sample that was sequenced in a study of graft-versus-host responses after intestinal transplantation. TCRdb's table, derived via immunoSEQ multiplex PCR, lists solely in-frame clones and lacks some. Of 13,000 to 15,000 clones listed, roughly two fifths are singletons. The culture paired some 200,000 irradiated violet-dye-labeled stimulators with some 200,000 CFSE-labeled responders. This sample comprised alloreactive CD8+ T cells from a mixed lymphocyte reaction culture, obtained before intestinal transplant. Subset: CFSE-low proliferating T cells sorted from roughly 6-day pre-transplant mixed lymphocyte reaction (GvH or HvG direction). These receptors came from a human patient who received an intestinal transplant.

In its sample, this clone is medium-sized. V usage is TRBV6-1 and J usage is TRBJ2-5; no clear D. V shed 2 bases and J shed 5 bases, with 9 bases lying between them. The CDR3 totals 13 residues. Germline V gene data show CDR1 as MNHNS and CDR2 as SASEGT. CDR3 residues: CASSEWLPETQYF. The CDR3 region has the DNA TGTGCCAGCAGTGAATGGCTTCCTGAGACCCAGTACTTC.

The chain uses TRBV9 and TRBJ2-1, with 12 bases identical to TRBD1. This CDR3 has 16 residues. CDR1 and CDR2 (germline): SGDLS, YYNGEE. Losses at the gene ends were 4 bases for V and 9 bases for J; bases not matched to a gene: 11. The CDR3 nucleotides read TGTGCCAGCAGCCTCCCGAGGGACAGGGGGCAAAGTGAGCAGTTCTTC. Translated: CASSLPRDRGQSEQFF.

This clone has just a few counts. This chain connects TRBV7-2 to TRBJ1-5; D uncertain. Germline V gene lookup returns CDR1 SGHTA and CDR2 FQGNSA. The CDR3 consists of 14 residues. V was trimmed by 4 bases and J by 3 bases, leaving 10 bases between them. The CDR3 DNA follows: TGTGCCAGCAGCTCCAGGCCGTACAATCAGCCCCAGCATTTT. It encodes CASSSRPYNQPQHF.

This clone was seen only a few times. The chain joins TRBV5-1 to TRBJ2-7; TRBD1 matches 9 bases. V lost 4 bases, J lost 0 bases, and 2 bases stayed unmatched. Germline V gives CDR1 SGHRS, CDR2 YFSETQ. There are 14 residues in the CDR3. This CDR3 reads CASSQGQGSYEQYF. The CDR3 nucleotides are TGCGCCAGCAGCCAGGGACAGGGCTCCTACGAGCAGTACTTC.

The chain combines TRBV27 with TRBJ2-1; 9 bases map to TRBD2. CDR1 and CDR2 from the germline V gene are MNHEY and SMNVEV (reference sequence). The J segment lost 0 bases and the V segment lost 6 bases, leaving 6 bases of the junction unmatched. The CDR3 has 16 residues. DNA of the CDR3: TGTGCCAGCAGCCCCTATAGCGGGAGCTCCTACAATGAGCAGTTCTTC. Protein product: CASSPYSGSSYNEQFF.

This clone has just a few counts. The gene calls are TRBV25-1 and TRBJ2-7, with D perhaps TRBD2 (6 bases). The CDR3 is made up of 14 amino acids. Germline V gene sequence: CDR1 MGHDK, CDR2 SYGVNS. The V end lost 7 bases, the J end lost 4 bases, and 17 bases lay between the germline ends. DNA for the CDR3: TGTGCCAGCACCCCCGGGGCGGGGCATTACGAGCAGTACTTC. Translating gives CASTPGAGHYEQYF.

This clone is classed as medium-sized. J is TRBJ2-7 and V is TRBV30, with D hard to call. V was shortened by 8 bases and J by 5 bases, with 22 bases between the two germline ends. This CDR3 has 14 amino acids. The V gene's germline CDR1 is GTSNPN and CDR2 SVGIG (reference sequence). The DNA for the CDR3 is TGTGCCCTGGAATTTACGGGTCCTGGAGACGAGCAGTACTTC. This gives the protein CALEFTGPGDEQYF.

V and J are TRBV4-1 and TRBJ2-1, with 7 positions matching TRBD2. The CDR3 totals 12 residues. Germline trimming cut 2 bases from V and 9 bases from J; bases unmatched to any gene: 1. The germline CDR1 and CDR2 sequences are MGHRA and YSYEKL. CDR3 DNA sequence: TGCGCCAGCAGCCAATGGGGGGGTGAGCAGTTCTTC. Its protein product is CASSQWGGEQFF.

This chain links TRBV7-6 with TRBJ2-7; 11 bases are a match to TRBD2. Germline values: CDR1 SGHVS, CDR2 FNYEAQ. This CDR3 contains 14 residues. The V gene end was trimmed by 5 bases and the J gene end by 4 bases; junction bases not matched to a gene: 4. CDR3 sequence: CASSPGLAVYEQYF. CDR3 nucleotides: TGTGCCAGCAGCCCGGGACTAGCGGTATACGAGCAGTACTTC.

Only one count was recorded for this clone. V and J are TRBV7-9 and TRBJ2-1; unclear D gene. The germline V gene encodes CDR1 SEHNR and CDR2 FQNEAQ (reference sequence). V was cut by 8 bases and J by 3 bases, with 11 bases left in between. This CDR3 is 13 amino acids long. The CDR3: CASFLADYNEQFF. CDR3 bases: TGTGCCAGCTTCCTGGCGGACTACAATGAGCAGTTCTTC.

The chain employs TRBV7-9 and TRBJ2-2; D is unclear. V was clipped by 1 base and J by 0 bases, with 9 bases between them. CDR1 and CDR2 from the germline V gene are SEHNR and FQNEAQ (reference sequence). The CDR3 sequence is 16 residues long. The CDR3 is CASSLVLAANTGELFF. The CDR3 region has the DNA TGTGCCAGCAGCTTAGTACTCGCCGCGAACACCGGGGAGCTGTTTTTT.

CDR3 protein: CSDRWGAYTEAFF. CDR3 nucleotide sequence: TGCAGCGACCGATGGGGAGCTTACACTGAAGCTTTCTTT. The chain carries TRBV29-1 and TRBJ1-1, with D unresolved. The CDR3 runs 13 residues. V was shortened by 7 bases and J by 3 bases, with 15 bases between the two germline ends. Germline-derived CDR1 and CDR2 are SQVTM and ANQGSEA.

The rearrangement joins TRBV19 to TRBJ2-1; 10 nucleotides match TRBD2. Trimming took 5 bases from V and 3 from J; bases not matched to a gene: 4. The germline V gene encodes CDR1 LNHDA and CDR2 SQIVND (reference sequence). The CDR3 length is 15 residues. The CDR3 nucleotides read TGTGCCAGTAGTCTTGGGACTAGCGTCTACAATGAGCAGTTCTTC. It yields the protein CASSLGTSVYNEQFF.

There are a few counts of this clone. The chain is built from TRBV4-2 and TRBJ1-5; tentatively, D is TRBD1 (5 bases). CDR1 is LGHNA, CDR2 YNFKEQ, per germline. This CDR3 spans 19 amino acids. Trimming shortened V by 6 bases and J by 2 bases, and 26 bases separated the two germline ends. CDR3 DNA sequence: TGTGCCAGCAGTCCCACCCTTGACAGTAATCTTATAGGCAATCAGCCCCAGCATTTT. It translates to CASSPTLDSNLIGNQPQHF.

The rearrangement uses TRBV19 and TRBJ2-5; no definite D call. This CDR3 has 15 residues. V lost 3 bases and J 4 bases, leaving 15 bases between the germline ends. The germline V gene has CDR1 LNHDA and CDR2 SQIVND (reference sequence). The CDR3 bases are TGTGCCAGTAGTATCAACAGTTTTTTGGGAGAGACCCAGTACTTC. This codes for CASSINSFLGETQYF.

The count of this clone is one. The chain carries TRBV9 and TRBJ2-3, with 7 bases matching TRBD2. V lost 0 bases and J lost 4; bases outside the gene matches: 2. The CDR3 totals 14 residues. CDR1 and CDR2 (germline): SGDLS, YYNGEE. CDR3 bases: TGTGCCAGCAGCGTAGACGGGGGGTCAGATACGCAGTATTTT. It yields the protein CASSVDGGSDTQYF.

V gene TRBV30 combines with J gene TRBJ2-7, with D possibly TRBD2 on 5 matching bases. Trimming stripped 3 bases from V and 0 bases from J, with 12 bases between. Germline CDR1 and CDR2: GTSNPN and SVGIG (reference sequence). This CDR3 region has 14 residues. The DNA of the CDR3 is TGTGCCTGGAGCACCGGGGTAGTCTCCTACGAGCAGTACTTC. Its protein product is CAWSTGVVSYEQYF.

Points on this clone: At one end, the junction sequence differs from germline, possibly due to a read error. The chain has TRBV6-1 and TRBJ1-2; 10 positions match TRBD1. The CDR3 is made up of 14 amino acids. Germline loops: CDR1 MNHNS, CDR2 SASEGT. The CDR3 DNA reads as TGTGCCAGCAGTGAGGTTCCCGGACAGGGGGTACAGGGCTTC. Protein product: CASSEVPGQGVQGF.

This clone has more than one count but fewer than ten. The genes are TRBV11-1 and TRBJ2-7; TRBD2 agrees at 11 bases. The germline V gene has CDR1 SGHAT and CDR2 FQDESV (reference sequence). The V segment lost 5 bases and the J segment 5 bases; nucleotides outside the gene matches: 11. The CDR3 runs 16 residues. The CDR3 DNA reads TGTGCCAGCAGCCAAGTCACGGGACTAGCGGCCCACGAGCAGTACTTC. It specifies CASSQVTGLAAHEQYF.

V gene TRBV7-2 combines with J gene TRBJ1-2; unclear D gene. V was clipped by 1 base and J by 4 bases, with 4 bases between them. Looked up from germline, CDR1 is SGHTA and CDR2 is FQGNSA. This CDR3 contains 12 residues. CDR3 nucleotide sequence: TGTGCCAGCAGCTTAGATAGCTATGGCTACACCTTC. Its translation: CASSLDSYGYTF. The whole variable domain, filled in from reference TRBV7-2 and TRBJ1-2, reads GAGVSQSPSNKVTEKGKDVELRCDPISGHTALYWYRQSLGQGLEFLIYFQGNSAPDKSGLPSDRFSAERTGGSVSTLTIQRTQQEDSAVYLCASSLDSYGYTFGSGTRLTVV.

The chain joins TRBV9 to TRBJ2-5; no firm D call. V was shortened by 0 bases and J by 1 base, with 7 bases between the two germline ends. Germline V gene sequence: CDR1 SGDLS, CDR2 YYNGEE. CDR3 length equals 14 residues. CDR3 sequence reads: CASSVAHSQETQYF. The CDR3 DNA reads TGTGCCAGCAGCGTAGCTCACAGCCAAGAGACCCAGTACTTC.

The V and J genes are TRBV15 and TRBJ1-5, with no clear D. The CDR3 has 14 residues. The V and J ends lost 1 base and 2 bases respectively, with 6 bases between them. CDR1 and CDR2 (germline): LNHNV, YYDKDF (reference sequence). CDR3 DNA: TGTGCCACCAGCAGAGCTCGGGGCAATCAGCCCCAGCATTTT. Residues: CATSRARGNQPQHF.

This clone was found a few times. The chain couples TRBV13 to TRBJ2-7, with D possibly matching TRBD2 (5 bases). V gave up 1 base and J gave up 3 bases, with 13 bases separating them. Germline V lookup: CDR1 PRHDT, CDR2 FYEKMQ (reference sequence). The length of the CDR3 is 15 residues. The DNA for the CDR3 is TGTGCCAGCAGCTTAGAAGGAGGCGGTATCTACGAGCAGTACTTC. Translation gives CASSLEGGGIYEQYF.

With respect to this clone: The junction and the germline gene differ at one end; a read error may be behind it. The chain joins TRBV7-9 to TRBJ2-1, with 7 bases aligning to TRBD1. The CDR3 covers 13 residues. Germline V gene data show CDR1 as SEHNR and CDR2 as FQNEAQ (reference sequence). The CDR3 nucleotides read TGTGCCAGCAGCTTGACAGGGAACAATGTGCAGTTCTTC. It yields the protein CASSLTGNNVQFF.